Following are 8 T cell receptor beta chains from one sample sequenced in a study of spatial heterogeneity in lung cancer. TCRdb redid the calling of the 5' RACE reads with MiXCR, one entry per CDR3 protein. The data show just under 95,000 distinct CDR3 sequences, with over 9.5% seen just once and about two fifths held by the top ten. Specified time point: sample taken at primary tumor resection. No cells were sorted before sequencing. The whole RNA sequenced was extracted from tumor, nontumor lung or frozen PBMC. Source: PBMCs, taken at surgery. The receptors derive from a male donor with early-stage non-small cell lung cancer.

This clonotype has more than one count but fewer than ten. The chain combines TRBV12-3 or TRBV12-4 with TRBJ2-1, with TRBD2 as a possible D gene (6 bases). The CDR3 contains 18 residues. Trimming left V 3 bases short and J 3 bases short, with 21 bases between. CDR3 residues: CASSFMGGTNLLYNEQFF. Here the CDR3 DNA reads TGTGCCAGCAGTTTTATGGGCGGGACCAACCTACTCTACAATGAGCAGTTCTTC.

This chain joins TRBV12-3 or TRBV12-4 and TRBJ2-7; D is possibly TRBD1 (5 bases). This CDR3 contains 15 residues. The V gene lost 2 bases and the J gene lost 3 bases, with 14 bases spanning the gap. The CDR3 nucleotides read TGTGCCAGCAGTTTATTCGTTGGGGCCCGCTACGAGCAGTACTTC. It encodes CASSLFVGARYEQYF.

This clonotype was observed many times. The chain has TRBV12-3 or TRBV12-4 and TRBJ2-2; D unclear. V lost 8 bases to trimming and J lost 2 bases, with 18 bases between them. This CDR3 spans 16 amino acids. CDR3 DNA sequence: TGTGCCAGCTCTCCTACTTCGTTTCGCAACACCGGGGAGCTGTTTTTT. Translating it yields CASSPTSFRNTGELFF.

This clonotype came up a few times. The gene calls are TRBV20-1 and TRBJ2-7; 8 nucleotides align to TRBD1. There are 14 residues in the CDR3. Trimming at V came to 0 bases and at J to 10 bases, leaving 11 bases not matched to a gene. Germline V gene data show CDR1 as DFQATT and CDR2 as SNEGSKA (reference sequence). The CDR3 nucleotides are TGCAGTGCTAGAGATCGGACAGGGACCCCGCCCCAGTACTTC. Translation gives CSARDRTGTPPQYF.

This clonotype was recorded many times. V and J are TRBV27 and TRBJ2-5, with 9 bases matching TRBD1. In germline, CDR1 is MNHEY, CDR2 SMNVEV (reference sequence). CDR3 length equals 14 residues. V shed 5 bases, J shed 3 bases, and the junction held 4 bases outside the gene matches. CDR3 region: CASSPWTGEETQYF. CDR3 DNA: TGTGCCAGCAGTCCCTGGACAGGGGAAGAGACCCAGTACTTC.

There are many counts of this clonotype. This chain joins TRBV7-2 and TRBJ2-5; D remains ambiguous. Germline V gene data show CDR1 as SGHTA and CDR2 as FQGNSA. V lost 0 bases to trimming and J lost 1 base, with 6 bases between them. The CDR3 sequence is 14 residues long. The CDR3 protein is CASSLAGIQETQYF. The CDR3 DNA reads as TGTGCCAGCAGCTTAGCGGGGATCCAAGAGACCCAGTACTTC.

This clonotype has just a few counts. The rearrangement uses TRBV12-3 or TRBV12-4 and TRBJ1-5; D perhaps matches TRBD1 (5 bases). The CDR3 loop spans 16 amino acids. Trimming removed 1 base at V and 1 base at J, with 11 bases between. CDR3 sequence: CASSLEGRGSNQPQHF. The CDR3 bases are TGTGCCAGCAGTTTAGAGGGACGGGGGAGCAATCAGCCCCAGCATTTT.

This clonotype was seen a few times. The genes are TRBV7-2 and TRBJ2-3, with D maybe TRBD1 (6 bases). This CDR3 is 16 amino acids long. Trimming shortened V by 2 bases and J by 0 bases, and 12 bases separated the two germline ends. Germline-derived CDR1 and CDR2 are SGHTA and FQGNSA. The CDR3 nucleotides are TGTGCCAGCAGCTTATTCGGACAGCCTAGCACAGATACGCAGTATTTT. Translation gives CASSLFGQPSTDTQYF.